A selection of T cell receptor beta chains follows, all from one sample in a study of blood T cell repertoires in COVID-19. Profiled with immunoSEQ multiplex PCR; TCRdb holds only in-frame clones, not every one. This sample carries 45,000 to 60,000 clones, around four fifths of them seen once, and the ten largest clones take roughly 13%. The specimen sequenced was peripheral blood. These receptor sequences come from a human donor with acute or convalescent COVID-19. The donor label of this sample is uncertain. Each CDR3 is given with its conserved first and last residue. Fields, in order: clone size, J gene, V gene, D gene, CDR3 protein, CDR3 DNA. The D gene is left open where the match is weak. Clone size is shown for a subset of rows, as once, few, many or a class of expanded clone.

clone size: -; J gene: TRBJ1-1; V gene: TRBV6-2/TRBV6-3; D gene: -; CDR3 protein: CASSNQGIEAFF; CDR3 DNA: TGTGCCAGCAGTAACCAGGGAATTGAAGCTTTCTTT
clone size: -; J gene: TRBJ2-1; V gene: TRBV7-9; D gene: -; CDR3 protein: CASIIRWAGPSSYNEQFF; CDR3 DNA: TGTGCCAGCATCATCCGGTGGGCGGGGCCCAGCTCCTACAATGAGCAGTTCTTC
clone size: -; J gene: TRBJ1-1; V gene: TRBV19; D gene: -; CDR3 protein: CASSIALVETEAFF; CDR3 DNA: TGTGCCAGTAGTATAGCTCTGGTCGAGACTGAAGCTTTCTTT
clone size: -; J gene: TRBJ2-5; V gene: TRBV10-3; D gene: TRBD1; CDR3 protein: CAISPGTGGAEGTQYF; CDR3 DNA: TGTGCCATCAGCCCAGGGACAGGGGGCGCGGAAGGGACCCAGTACTTC
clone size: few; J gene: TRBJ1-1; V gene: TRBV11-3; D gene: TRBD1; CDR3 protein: CASSLTGQPSGEAFF; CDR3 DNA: TGTGCCAGCAGCTTGACGGGACAGCCGTCGGGAGAAGCTTTCTTT
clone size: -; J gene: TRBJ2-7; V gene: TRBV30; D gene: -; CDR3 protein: CAWSVTISYEQYF; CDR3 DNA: TGTGCCTGGAGTGTTACAATCTCCTACGAGCAGTACTTC
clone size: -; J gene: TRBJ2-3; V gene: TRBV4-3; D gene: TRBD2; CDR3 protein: CASSQEPTSGLAGATDTQYF; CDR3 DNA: TGCGCCAGCAGCCAAGAGCCTACCTCCGGGCTAGCGGGCGCCACAGATACGCAGTATTTT
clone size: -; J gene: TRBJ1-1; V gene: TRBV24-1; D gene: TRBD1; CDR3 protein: CATSDSGTVHTEAFF; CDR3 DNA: TGTGCCACCAGTGACTCCGGGACAGTACACACTGAAGCTTTCTTT
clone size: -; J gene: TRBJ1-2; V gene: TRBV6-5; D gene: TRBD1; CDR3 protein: CASSYSTGENGYTF; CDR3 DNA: TGTGCCAGCAGTTACTCGACAGGGGAGAATGGCTACACCTTC
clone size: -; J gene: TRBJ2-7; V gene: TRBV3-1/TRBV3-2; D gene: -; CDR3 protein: CASSQGGAYEQYF; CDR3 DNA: TGTGCCAGCAGCCAAGGGGGGGCCTACGAGCAGTACTTC
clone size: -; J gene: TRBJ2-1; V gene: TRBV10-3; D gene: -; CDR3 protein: CAISVDRNGRDEQFF; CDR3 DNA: TGTGCCATCAGTGTAGACAGAAACGGCAGGGATGAGCAGTTCTTC
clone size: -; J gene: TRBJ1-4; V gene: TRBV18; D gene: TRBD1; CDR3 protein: CASSPTGDEKLFF; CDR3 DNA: TGTGCCAGCTCACCCACAGGGGATGAAAAACTGTTTTTT
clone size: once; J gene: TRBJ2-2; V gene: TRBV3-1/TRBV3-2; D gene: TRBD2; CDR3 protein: CASSSPGLAGLNTGELFF; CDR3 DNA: TGTGCCAGCAGCTCACCGGGACTAGCGGGATTGAACACCGGGGAGCTGTTTTTT
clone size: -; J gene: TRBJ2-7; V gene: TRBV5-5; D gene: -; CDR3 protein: CASSSHGGGGGYEQYF; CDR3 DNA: TGTGCCAGCAGCTCCCATGGGGGAGGGGGAGGCTACGAGCAGTACTTC
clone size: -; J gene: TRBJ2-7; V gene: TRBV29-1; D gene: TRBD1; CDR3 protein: CSVESPGTDDGEQYF; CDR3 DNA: TGCAGCGTTGAAAGTCCCGGGACAGACGATGGCGAGCAGTACTTC
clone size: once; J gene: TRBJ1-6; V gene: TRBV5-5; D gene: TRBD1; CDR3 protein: CASSAGQGANSPLHF; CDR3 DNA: TGTGCCAGCAGCGCCGGACAGGGGGCCAATTCACCCCTCCACTTT
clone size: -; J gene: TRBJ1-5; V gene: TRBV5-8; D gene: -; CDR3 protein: CASSWSRGQPQHF; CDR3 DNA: TGTGCCAGCAGCTGGTCCCGGGGGCAGCCCCAGCATTTT
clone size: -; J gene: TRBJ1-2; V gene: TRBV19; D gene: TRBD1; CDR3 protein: CASSILGQGLNYGYTF; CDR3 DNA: TGTGCCAGTAGTATTTTGGGACAGGGGTTAAACTATGGCTACACCTTC
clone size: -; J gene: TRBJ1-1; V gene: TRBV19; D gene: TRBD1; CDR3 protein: CASSTRPGTGGLTEAFF; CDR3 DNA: TGTGCCAGTAGTACCCGTCCCGGGACAGGGGGACTCACTGAAGCTTTCTTT
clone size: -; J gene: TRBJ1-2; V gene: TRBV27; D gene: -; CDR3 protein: CASSRTGFGYGYTF; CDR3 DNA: TGTGCCAGCAGTCGGACGGGGTTCGGCTATGGCTACACCTTC
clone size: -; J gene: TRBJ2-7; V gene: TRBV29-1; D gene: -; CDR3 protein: CSVVPTDNSYEQYF; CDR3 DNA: TGCAGCGTTGTCCCTACTGACAATTCCTACGAGCAGTACTTC
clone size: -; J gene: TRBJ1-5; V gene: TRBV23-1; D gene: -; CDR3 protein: CASSQLRQPDSNQPQHF; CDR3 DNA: TGCGCCAGCAGTCAACTCCGACAGCCAGATAGCAATCAGCCCCAGCATTTT
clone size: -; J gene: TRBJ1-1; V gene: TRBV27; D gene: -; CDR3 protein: CASSLSASGGYYTEAFF; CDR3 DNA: TGTGCCAGCAGTTTATCAGCCTCCGGAGGGTACTACACTGAAGCTTTCTTT
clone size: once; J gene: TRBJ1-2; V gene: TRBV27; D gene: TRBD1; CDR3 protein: CASSSRQGRGRNYGYTF; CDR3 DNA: TGTGCCAGCAGTTCACGACAGGGTAGAGGAAGAAACTATGGCTACACCTTC
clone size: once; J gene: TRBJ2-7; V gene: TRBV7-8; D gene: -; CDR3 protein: CASSHTNEQYF; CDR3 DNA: TGTGCCAGCAGCCACACAAACGAGCAGTACTTC
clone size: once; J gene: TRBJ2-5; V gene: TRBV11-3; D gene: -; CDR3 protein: CASSLGGGSQETQYF; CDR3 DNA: TGTGCCAGCAGCTTAGGGGGGGGCAGCCAAGAGACCCAGTACTTC
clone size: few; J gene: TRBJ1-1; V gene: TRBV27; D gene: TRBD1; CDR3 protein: CASSLGQGWANTEAFF; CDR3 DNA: TGTGCCAGCAGTCTGGGACAGGGGTGGGCTAACACTGAAGCTTTCTTT
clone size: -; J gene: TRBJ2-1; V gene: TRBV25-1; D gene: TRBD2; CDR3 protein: CASSGKLAGGYNEQFF; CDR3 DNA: TGTGCCAGCAGTGGGAAACTAGCGGGGGGATACAATGAGCAGTTCTTC
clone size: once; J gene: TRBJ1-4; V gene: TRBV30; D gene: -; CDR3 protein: CAWRDGFNEKLFF; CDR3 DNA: TGTGCCTGGAGAGACGGGTTTAATGAAAAACTGTTTTTT
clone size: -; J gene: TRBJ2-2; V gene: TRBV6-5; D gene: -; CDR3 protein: CASTPAAVNTGELFF; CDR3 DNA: TGTGCCAGCACTCCCGCGGCGGTAAACACCGGGGAGCTGTTTTTT
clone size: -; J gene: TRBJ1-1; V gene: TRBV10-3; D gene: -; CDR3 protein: CAISASYSEAFF; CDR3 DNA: TGTGCCATCAGTGCCTCTTACTCTGAAGCTTTCTTT
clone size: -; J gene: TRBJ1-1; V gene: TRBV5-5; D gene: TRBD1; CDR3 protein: CASSFGDRGSNTEAFF; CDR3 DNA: TGTGCCAGCAGCTTTGGGGACAGGGGATCGAACACTGAAGCTTTCTTT
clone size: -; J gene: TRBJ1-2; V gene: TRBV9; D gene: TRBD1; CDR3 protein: CASSVGSGQGLYGYTF; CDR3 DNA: TGTGCCAGCAGCGTAGGTTCGGGACAGGGGCTCTATGGCTACACCTTC
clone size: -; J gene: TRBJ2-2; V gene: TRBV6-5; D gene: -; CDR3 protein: CASRTQGPGELFF; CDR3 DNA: TGTGCCAGCAGAACTCAGGGCCCCGGGGAGCTGTTTTTT
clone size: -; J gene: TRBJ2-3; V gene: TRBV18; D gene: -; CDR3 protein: CASSPRREGDTQYF; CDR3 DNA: TGTGCCAGCTCACCGCGCAGGGAAGGGGATACGCAGTATTTT
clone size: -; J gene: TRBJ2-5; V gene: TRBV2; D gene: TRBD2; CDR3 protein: CASTFGRGRETQYF; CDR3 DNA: TGTGCCAGCACTTTCGGGAGGGGGAGAGAGACCCAGTACTTC
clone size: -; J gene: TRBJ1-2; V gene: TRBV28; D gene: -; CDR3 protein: CASSFRAGPVAYGYTF; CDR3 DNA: TGTGCCAGCAGTTTCAGGGCAGGGCCGGTCGCCTATGGCTACACCTTC
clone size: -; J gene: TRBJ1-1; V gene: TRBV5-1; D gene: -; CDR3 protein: CASSFSAGGGTEAFF; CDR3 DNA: TGCGCCAGCAGCTTCAGCGCGGGGGGCGGCACTGAAGCTTTCTTT
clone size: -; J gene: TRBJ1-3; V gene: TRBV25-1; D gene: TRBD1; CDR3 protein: CASSIPPGQFSGNTIYF; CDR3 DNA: TGTGCCAGCAGCATACCCCCGGGACAGTTCTCTGGAAACACCATATATTTT
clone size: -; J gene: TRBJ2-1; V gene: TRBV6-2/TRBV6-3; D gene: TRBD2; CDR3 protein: CASSSLSGSSYNEQFF; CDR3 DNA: TGTGCCAGCAGTTCCCTTAGCGGGAGCTCCTACAATGAGCAGTTCTTC
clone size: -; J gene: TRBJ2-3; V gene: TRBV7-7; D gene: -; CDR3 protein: CASSQTRFDTQYF; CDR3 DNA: TGTGCCAGCAGTCAAACCCGGTTCGATACGCAGTATTTT
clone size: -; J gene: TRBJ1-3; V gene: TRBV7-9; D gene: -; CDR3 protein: CASSAVISGNTIYF; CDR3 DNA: TGTGCCAGCAGCGCGGTCATCTCTGGAAACACCATATATTTT
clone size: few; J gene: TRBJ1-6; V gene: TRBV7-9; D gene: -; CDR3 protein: CASSPRALVLDSPLHF; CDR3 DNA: TGTGCCAGCAGCCCCCGAGCGTTAGTACTGGATTCACCCCTCCACTTT
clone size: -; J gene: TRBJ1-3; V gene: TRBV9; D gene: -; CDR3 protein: CASSVGGDSGNTIYF; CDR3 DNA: TGTGCCAGCAGCGTAGGAGGAGACTCTGGAAACACCATATATTTT
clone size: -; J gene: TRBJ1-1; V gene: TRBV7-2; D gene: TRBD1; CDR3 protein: CASSTRDRETEAFF; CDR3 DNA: TGTGCCAGCAGCACAAGGGACAGGGAAACTGAAGCTTTCTTT
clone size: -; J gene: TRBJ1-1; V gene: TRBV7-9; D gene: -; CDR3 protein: CASSPTGNTEAFF; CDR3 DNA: TGTGCCAGCAGCCCTACGGGGAACACTGAAGCTTTCTTT
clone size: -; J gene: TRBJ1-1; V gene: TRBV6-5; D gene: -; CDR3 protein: CASRLTENTEAFF; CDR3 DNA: TGTGCCAGCAGACTGACAGAGAACACTGAAGCTTTCTTT
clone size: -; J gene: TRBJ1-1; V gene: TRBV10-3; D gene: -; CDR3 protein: CAISVRENTEAFF; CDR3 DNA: TGTGCCATCAGTGTCAGGGAGAACACTGAAGCTTTCTTT
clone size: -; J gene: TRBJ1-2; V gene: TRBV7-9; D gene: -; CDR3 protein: CASSDRGWKDGYTF; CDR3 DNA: TGTGCCAGCAGCGACCGGGGGTGGAAAGATGGCTACACCTTC
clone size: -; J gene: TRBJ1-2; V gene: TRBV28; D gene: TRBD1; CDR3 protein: CASSLQGVLGLTF; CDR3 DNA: TGTGCCAGCAGTTTACAGGGGGTGCTTGGTCTTACCTTC
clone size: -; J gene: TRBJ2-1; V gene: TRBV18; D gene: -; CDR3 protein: CASSPQDLGEQFF; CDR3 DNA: TGTGCCAGCTCACCACAGGACTTGGGTGAGCAGTTCTTC
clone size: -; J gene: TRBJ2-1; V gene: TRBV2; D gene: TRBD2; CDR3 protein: CASSVGGGSYNEQFF; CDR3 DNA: TGTGCCAGCAGTGTGGGGGGGGGCTCCTACAATGAGCAGTTCTTC
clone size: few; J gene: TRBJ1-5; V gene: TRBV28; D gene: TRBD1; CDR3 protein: CASSPLTGMGFNQPQHF; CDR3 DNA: TGTGCCAGCAGCCCTCTGACAGGGATGGGTTTCAATCAGCCCCAGCATTTT
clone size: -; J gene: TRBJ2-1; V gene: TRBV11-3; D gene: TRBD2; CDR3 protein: CASSLAPYLLAGGLNEQFF; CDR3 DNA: TGTGCCAGCAGCTTAGCCCCTTATCTACTAGCGGGAGGGCTAAATGAGCAGTTCTTC
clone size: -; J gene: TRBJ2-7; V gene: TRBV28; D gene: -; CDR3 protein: CASSFPGSGEQYF; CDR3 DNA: TGTGCCAGCAGTTTTCCGGGTTCGGGTGAGCAGTACTTC
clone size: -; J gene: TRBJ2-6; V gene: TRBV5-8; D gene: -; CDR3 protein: CASIVESSGANVLTF; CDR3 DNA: TGTGCCAGCATAGTCGAAAGCTCTGGGGCCAACGTCCTGACTTTC
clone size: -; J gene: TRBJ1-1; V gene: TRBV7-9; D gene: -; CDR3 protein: CASSFTGFTEAFF; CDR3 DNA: TGTGCCAGCAGTTTCACGGGGTTTACTGAAGCTTTCTTT
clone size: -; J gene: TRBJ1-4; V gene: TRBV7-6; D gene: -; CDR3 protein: CASSLNPGVRGEKLFF; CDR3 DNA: TGTGCCAGCAGCTTAAACCCCGGGGTTCGCGGTGAAAAACTGTTTTTT
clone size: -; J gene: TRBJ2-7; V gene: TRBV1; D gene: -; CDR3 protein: CTSSRLGAPNYEQYF; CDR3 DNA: TGCACCAGCAGCCGCTTAGGGGCCCCGAACTACGAGCAGTACTTC